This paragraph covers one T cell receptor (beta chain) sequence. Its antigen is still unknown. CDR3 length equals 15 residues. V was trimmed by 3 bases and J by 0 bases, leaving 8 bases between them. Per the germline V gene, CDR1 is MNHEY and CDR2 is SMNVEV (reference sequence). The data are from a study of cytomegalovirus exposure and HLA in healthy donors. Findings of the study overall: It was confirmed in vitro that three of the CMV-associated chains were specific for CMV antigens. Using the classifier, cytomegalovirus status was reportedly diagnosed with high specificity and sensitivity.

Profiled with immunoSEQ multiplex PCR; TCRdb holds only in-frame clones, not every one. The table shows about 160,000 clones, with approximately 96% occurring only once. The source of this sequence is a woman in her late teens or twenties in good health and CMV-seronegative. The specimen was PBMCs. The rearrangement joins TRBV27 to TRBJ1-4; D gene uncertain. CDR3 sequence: CASSFSVATNEKLFF. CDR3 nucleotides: TGTGCCAGCAGTTTTTCTGTTGCAACTAATGAAAAACTGTTTTTT.